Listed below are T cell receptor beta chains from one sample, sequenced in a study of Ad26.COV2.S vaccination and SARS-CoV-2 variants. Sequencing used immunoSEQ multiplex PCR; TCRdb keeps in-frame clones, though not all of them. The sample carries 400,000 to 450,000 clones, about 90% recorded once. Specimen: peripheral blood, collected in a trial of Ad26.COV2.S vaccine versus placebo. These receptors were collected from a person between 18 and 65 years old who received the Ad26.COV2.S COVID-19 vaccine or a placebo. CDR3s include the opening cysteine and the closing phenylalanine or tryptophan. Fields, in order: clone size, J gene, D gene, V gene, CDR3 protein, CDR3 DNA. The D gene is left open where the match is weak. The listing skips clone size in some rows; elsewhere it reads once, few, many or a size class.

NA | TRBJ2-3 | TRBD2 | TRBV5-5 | CASSLRVAGVSTDTQYF | TGTGCCAGCAGCTTGAGGGTAGCGGGAGTTAGCACAGATACGCAGTATTTT
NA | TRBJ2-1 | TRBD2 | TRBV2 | CASKTGTSGNYNEQFF | TGTGCCAGCAAGACCGGGACTAGCGGGAACTACAATGAGCAGTTCTTC
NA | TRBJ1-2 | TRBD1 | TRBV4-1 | CASSHSQGGIGYTF | TGCGCCAGCAGCCACTCCCAGGGGGGGATTGGCTACACCTTC
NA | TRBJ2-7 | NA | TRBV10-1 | CATHDDDYEQYF | TGCGCCACCCACGATGACGATTACGAGCAGTACTTC
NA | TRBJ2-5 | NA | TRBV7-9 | CASSSAAYQETQYF | TGTGCCAGCAGCTCGGCAGCCTACCAAGAGACCCAGTACTTC
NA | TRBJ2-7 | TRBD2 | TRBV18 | CASSLGLDYEQYF | TGTGCCAGCTCTCTGGGACTAGACTACGAGCAGTACTTC
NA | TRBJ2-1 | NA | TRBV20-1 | CSATYHNEQFF | TGCAGTGCTACCTACCACAATGAGCAGTTCTTC
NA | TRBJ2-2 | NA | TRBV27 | CASSFVFRNTGELFF | TGTGCCAGCAGTTTTGTTTTTCGGAACACCGGGGAGCTGTTTTTT
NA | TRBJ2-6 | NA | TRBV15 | CATSRVDGPSGANVLTF | TGTGCCACCAGCAGGGTAGACGGGCCCTCTGGGGCCAACGTCCTGACTTTC
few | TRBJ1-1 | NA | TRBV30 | CAWSRLNTEAFF | TGTGCCTGGAGTAGGTTGAACACTGAAGCTTTCTTT
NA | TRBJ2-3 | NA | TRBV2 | CASSRDLTSTDTQYF | TGTGCCAGCAGTCGGGACTTAACTAGCACAGATACGCAGTATTTT
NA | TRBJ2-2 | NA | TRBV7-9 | CASSLLGGELFF | TGTGCCAGCAGCTTATTGGGCGGGGAGCTGTTTTTT
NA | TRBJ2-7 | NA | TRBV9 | CASSVGSGFSYEQYF | TGTGCCAGCAGCGTAGGGTCGGGATTCTCCTACGAGCAGTACTTC
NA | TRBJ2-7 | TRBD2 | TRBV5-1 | CASSLGLAGISSYEQYF | TGCGCCAGCAGCTTGGGGCTAGCGGGAATTAGCTCCTACGAGCAGTACTTC
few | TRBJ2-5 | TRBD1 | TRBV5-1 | CASSQGDVKETQYF | TGCGCCAGCAGCCAGGGGGACGTAAAAGAGACCCAGTACTTC
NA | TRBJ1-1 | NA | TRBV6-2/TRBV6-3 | CASSDIRDTEAFF | TGTGCCAGCAGTGACATCAGGGACACTGAAGCTTTCTTT
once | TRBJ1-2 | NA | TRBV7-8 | CASRESGASGGYTF | TGTGCCAGCAGGGAATCAGGGGCCTCTGGGGGCTACACCTTC
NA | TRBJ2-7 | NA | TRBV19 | CASRDIVSSYEQYF | TGTGCCAGTAGAGACATCGTCAGCTCCTACGAGCAGTACTTC
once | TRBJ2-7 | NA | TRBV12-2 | CASRLPDVNESYEQYF | TGTGCAAGTCGCTTACCGGACGTGAATGAATCCTACGAGCAGTACTTC
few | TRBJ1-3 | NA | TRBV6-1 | CASSDDRLSGNTIYF | TGTGCCAGCAGTGACGACAGGCTCTCTGGAAACACCATATATTTT
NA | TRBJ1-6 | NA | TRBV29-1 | CSVRQSYNSPLHF | TGCAGCGTCCGACAGTCCTATAATTCACCCCTCCACTTT
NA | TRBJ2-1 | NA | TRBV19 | CASPPGYNEQFF | TGTGCCAGCCCGCCCGGATATAATGAGCAGTTCTTC